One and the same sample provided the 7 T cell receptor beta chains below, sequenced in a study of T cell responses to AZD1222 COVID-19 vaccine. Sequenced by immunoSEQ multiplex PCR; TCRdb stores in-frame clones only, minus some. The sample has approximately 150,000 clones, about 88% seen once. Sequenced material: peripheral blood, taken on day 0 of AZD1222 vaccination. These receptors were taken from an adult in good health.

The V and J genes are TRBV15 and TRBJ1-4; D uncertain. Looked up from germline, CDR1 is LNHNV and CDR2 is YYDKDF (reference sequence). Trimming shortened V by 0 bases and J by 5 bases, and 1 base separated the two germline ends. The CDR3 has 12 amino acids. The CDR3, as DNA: TGTGCCACCAGCAGAGAGAATGAAAAACTGTTTTTT. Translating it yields CATSRENEKLFF. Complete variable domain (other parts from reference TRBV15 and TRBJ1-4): DAMVIQNPRYQVTQFGKPVTLSCSQTLNHNVMYWYQQKSSQAPKLLFHYYDKDFNNEADTPDNFQSRRPNTSFCFLDIRSPGLGDTAMYLCATSRENEKLFFGSGTQLSVL.

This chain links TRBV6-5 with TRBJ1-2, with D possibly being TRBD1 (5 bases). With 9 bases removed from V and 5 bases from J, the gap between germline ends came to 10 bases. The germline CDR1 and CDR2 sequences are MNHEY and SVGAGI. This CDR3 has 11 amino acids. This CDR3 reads CASYAGYGYTF. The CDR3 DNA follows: TGTGCCAGTTATGCAGGGTATGGCTACACCTTC.

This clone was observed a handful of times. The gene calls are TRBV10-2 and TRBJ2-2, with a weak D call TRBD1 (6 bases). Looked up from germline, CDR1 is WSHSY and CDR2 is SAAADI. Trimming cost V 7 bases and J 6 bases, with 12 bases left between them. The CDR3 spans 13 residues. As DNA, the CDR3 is TGCGCCAGCAAACAGGGAATCGCCGGGGAGCTGTTTTTT. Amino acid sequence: CASKQGIAGELFF.

CDR3 loop: CASSSGRETQYF. CDR3 DNA sequence: TGTGCCAGCAGCTCCGGCCGAGAGACCCAGTACTTC. The rearrangement links TRBV5-6 to TRBJ2-5; D gene unclear. Germline V CDR1 and CDR2: SGHDT, YYEEEE. The V end lost 3 bases, the J end lost 4 bases, and 7 bases lay between the germline ends. This CDR3 spans 12 amino acids.

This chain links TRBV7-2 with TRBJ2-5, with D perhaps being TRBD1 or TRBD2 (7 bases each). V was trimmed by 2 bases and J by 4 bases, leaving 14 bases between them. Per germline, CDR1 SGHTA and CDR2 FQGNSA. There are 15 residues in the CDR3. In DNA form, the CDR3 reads TGTGCCAGCAGCTTACTACAGGGGAGGGCAGAGACCCAGTACTTC. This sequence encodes CASSLLQGRAETQYF.

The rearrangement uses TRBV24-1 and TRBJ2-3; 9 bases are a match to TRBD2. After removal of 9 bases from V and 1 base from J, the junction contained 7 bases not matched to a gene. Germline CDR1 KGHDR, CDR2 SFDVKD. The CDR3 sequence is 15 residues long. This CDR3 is CATRRTSDRTDTQYF. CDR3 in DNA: TGTGCCACCCGAAGGACTAGCGACCGCACAGATACGCAGTATTTT.

The CDR3 sequence is CASTGQGENQPQHF. In DNA, the CDR3 is TGTGCCAGCACCGGACAGGGGGAAAATCAGCCCCAGCATTTT. The J gene is TRBJ1-5, the V gene TRBV7-8; TRBD1 agrees at 10 bases. The CDR3 is made up of 14 amino acids. The germline CDR1 and CDR2 sequences are SGHVS and FQNEAQ. The ends lost 7 bases at V and 4 bases at J; junction bases unmatched: 4.